The rows below give T cell receptor beta chains drawn from one sample of a study of blood T cell repertoires in COVID-19. Only in-frame clones appear in the TCRdb table, and some are missing; sequencing was by immunoSEQ multiplex PCR. The repertoire consists of fewer than 200,000 clones, with 84% occurring once and the leading ten covering around 7.6%. The sequenced material came from peripheral blood. The source is a man aged 35 to 55 who had recovered from COVID-19. The conserved cysteine and the conserved F or W are not part of the CDR3 here.

v_gene	j_gene	len	CDR3aa
TRBV10-3	TRBJ2-6	13	AISGQASGANVLT
TRBV6-5	TRBJ2-3	13	ASSSVGTPTDTQY
TRBV27	TRBJ2-5	13	ASSSQGAGQETQY
TRBV7-2	TRBJ2-3	11	ASSLGGIDTQY
TRBV7-3	TRBJ1-1	12	ASSRGGSNTEAF
TRBV6-5	TRBJ2-7	12	ASSSAGGTYEQY
TRBV9	TRBJ1-2	13	ASSEGATGFDGYT
TRBV28	TRBJ2-7	11	ASRPGTLHEQY
TRBV2	TRBJ2-3	12	ASNMAASTDTQY
TRBV4-3	TRBJ1-5	16	ASSQDERVGHSDQPQH
TRBV28	TRBJ2-3	12	ASSLRGSTDTQY